A single TCR beta chain is shown here with its context. The source of the sample is a study of control samples from healthy donors and cancer patients. Assay: immunoSEQ multiplex PCR; the TCRdb copy retains only in-frame clones and omits some. The table includes roughly 120,000 clones, roughly 91% detected once. V lost 2 bases, J lost 5 bases, and 5 bases stayed unmatched. Germline values: CDR1 GTSNPN, CDR2 SVGIG (reference sequence). The CDR3 totals 15 residues. The sequence came from a man in his fifties with head and neck cancer. The rearrangement uses TRBV30 and TRBJ2-3, with TRBD2 matching 12 bases. The sequenced sample was PBMCs. The CDR3 DNA reads TGTGCCTGGAGTCGGACTAGCGGGGTTCTAGATACGCAGTATTTT. Translating gives CAWSRTSGVLDTQYF.